The count of the clone carrying this T cell receptor beta chain is one. Its antigen remains unknown. The data belong to a study of shared clonotypes between healthy human individuals. Whole-study context: CD4 naive cells filled three plates per donor, CD4 memory three, CD8 naive two and CD8 memory one. Points from the study as a whole: An anticipated effect of sequencing depth on clonotype sharing among donors was recognized.

Repertoires were generated with immunoSEQ multiplex PCR, while TCRdb's copy carries only in-frame clones and drops some. Among under 2.5 million clones listed, 85% to 95% were seen once. A CD45RA+ naive subset and a CD45RA-negative memory subset were split from CD4+ cells. The CDR3 is 13 residues long. V gave up 3 bases and J gave up 13 bases, with 16 bases separating them. CDR1 is SEHNR and CDR2 is FQNEAQ in the germline V gene (reference sequence). This receptor was taken from a young man in good health. Some clones in this sample may be carry-over from other donors' samples. Sequenced sample: naive CD4+ T cells from PBMCs. Regarding subset: CD45RA+ positively selected. The rearrangement joins TRBV7-9 to TRBJ2-1; tentatively, D is TRBD1 (6 bases). CDR3 nucleotide sequence: TGTGCCAGCAGCTTTAGCTCAGGGACACCACAGTTCTTC. Protein sequence: CASSFSSGTPQFF.